This T cell receptor beta chain is from a study of T cells in Graves' hyperthyroidism and ophthalmopathy. This clonotype was recorded at least ten times. Template material for amplifying TCR beta CDR3 regions consisted of RNA transcripts. The HTBI set primed first-round TCR CDR3 RT-PCR. TCRdb recomputed calls from the multiplex PCR reads with MiXCR, one row per CDR3 protein. The data contain about 350,000 distinct CDR3 sequences, 15% to 20% of them singletons. This CDR3 contains 14 residues. CDR1 and CDR2 from the germline V gene are SGDLS and YYNGEE. Trimming took 0 bases from V and 7 from J, leaving 8 bases between them.

V and J are TRBV9 and TRBJ1-6; D not resolved. This TCR was recovered from a woman aged 40 to 50 with Graves' ophthalmopathy. Sequenced input: blood. CDR3 coding DNA: TGTGCCAGCAGCGTAGGGCTAGAGAATTCACCCCTCCACTTT. Protein sequence: CASSVGLENSPLHF.